The clone carrying this T cell receptor (beta chain) was observed once. This sample was included in a study of cytomegalovirus exposure and HLA in healthy donors. Each donor's status was that of a healthy bone marrow donor. The PCR was carried out with 60 Vbeta primers and 13 Jbeta primers. The protocol was immunoSEQ multiplex PCR, while the TCRdb copy is restricted to in-frame clones and leaves out a portion. Found here are roughly 170,000 clones, approximately 78% of them singletons; the top ten hold roughly 13%. V lost 0 bases and J lost 0, with 13 bases in between. In germline, CDR1 is SGHDT, CDR2 YYEEEE. The CDR3 is made up of 17 amino acids.

The receptor was isolated from a woman aged 50 to 65 in good health and CMV-seropositive. The chain links TRBV5-6 to TRBJ1-3; D is perhaps TRBD1 (5 bases). Sequenced input: PBMCs. The CDR3 here is CASSLAGPGHSGNTIYF. CDR3 DNA sequence: TGTGCCAGCAGCTTGGCCGGACCCGGACACTCTGGAAACACCATATATTTT.